The rows below give T cell receptor beta chains drawn from one sample of a study of T-cell reconstitution after alpha-beta-depleted transplantation in children. TCRdb analysed the PCR reads with MiXCR anew, one entry per CDR3 protein. Among some 290,000 distinct CDR3 sequences listed, over 8% were seen once. The sample consisted of PBMCs from the stem cell graft donor, taken from the stem cell graft. The receptors here all came from a human donor who donated a stem cell graft to a child with SCID. Both conserved end residues are part of each CDR3. Fields, in order: CDR3 protein, CDR3 DNA, J gene, D gene, clone size, V gene, CDR3 length. A D gene is named only where the DNA matches it firmly. Size values are once, few and many counts, or a class for expanded clones, and some rows have none.

CDR3aa: CASSLGARGGQETQYF
CDR3nt: TGTGCCAGCAGCTTGGGGGCGCGGGGGGGACAAGAGACCCAGTACTTC
j_gene: TRBJ2-5
d_gene: TRBD2
abundance: few
v_gene: TRBV7-2
len: 16

CDR3aa: CASSQEGGHYGYTF
CDR3nt: TGTGCCAGCAGCCAAGAGGGAGGGCACTATGGCTACACCTTC
j_gene: TRBJ1-2
d_gene: -
abundance: few
v_gene: TRBV3-1
len: 14

CDR3aa: CASSPAATTNEKLFF
CDR3nt: TGTGCCAGCTCACCCGCTGCCACAACTAATGAAAAACTGTTTTTT
j_gene: TRBJ1-4
d_gene: -
abundance: -
v_gene: TRBV18
len: 15

CDR3aa: CASSRGQVSYEQYF
CDR3nt: TGTGCCAGCAGCAGGGGACAGGTCTCCTACGAGCAGTACTTC
j_gene: TRBJ2-7
d_gene: TRBD1
abundance: -
v_gene: TRBV11-2
len: 14

CDR3aa: CASSLGTWDSPLHF
CDR3nt: TGTGCCAGCAGCTTAGGGACTTGGGATTCACCCCTCCACTTT
j_gene: TRBJ1-6
d_gene: -
abundance: many
v_gene: TRBV7-9
len: 14

CDR3aa: CASSLTPSDNEQFF
CDR3nt: TGTGCCAGCAGCTTAACTCCGAGCGACAATGAGCAGTTCTTC
j_gene: TRBJ2-1
d_gene: -
abundance: few
v_gene: TRBV7-3
len: 14

CDR3aa: CASSLSRQGGYEQYF
CDR3nt: TGTGCCAGCAGTTTATCTAGACAGGGGGGCTACGAGCAGTACTTC
j_gene: TRBJ2-7
d_gene: TRBD1
abundance: -
v_gene: TRBV12-3/TRBV12-4
len: 15

CDR3aa: CSASSDRSSTEAFF
CDR3nt: TGCAGTGCTAGTTCGGACAGGTCCAGCACTGAAGCTTTCTTT
j_gene: TRBJ1-1
d_gene: TRBD1
abundance: few
v_gene: TRBV20-1
len: 14

CDR3aa: CASRGPTVGQFF
CDR3nt: TGTGCCAGCAGGGGCCCGACAGTTGGGCAGTTCTTC
j_gene: TRBJ2-1
d_gene: -
abundance: few
v_gene: TRBV6-5
len: 12

CDR3aa: CSARDPRGGPTDTQYF
CDR3nt: TGCAGTGCTAGGGACCCTCGGGGGGGTCCCACAGATACGCAGTATTTT
j_gene: TRBJ2-3
d_gene: TRBD2
abundance: -
v_gene: TRBV20-1
len: 16

CDR3aa: CASSHSGGPRNTDTQYF
CDR3nt: TGTGCCAGCAGCCATAGCGGGGGCCCGAGGAACACAGATACGCAGTATTTT
j_gene: TRBJ2-3
d_gene: TRBD2
abundance: few
v_gene: TRBV12-3/TRBV12-4
len: 17

CDR3aa: CASSLGLASEQFF
CDR3nt: TGTGCCAGCAGTCTAGGACTAGCGAGTGAGCAGTTCTTC
j_gene: TRBJ2-1
d_gene: TRBD2
abundance: -
v_gene: TRBV12-3/TRBV12-4
len: 13

CDR3aa: CASSIRRDRVNTGELFF
CDR3nt: TGTGCCAGCAGTATTCGCCGGGACAGAGTGAACACCGGGGAGCTGTTTTTT
j_gene: TRBJ2-2
d_gene: TRBD1
abundance: -
v_gene: TRBV12-3/TRBV12-4
len: 17

CDR3aa: CASSLRLLLAGGEYQETQYF
CDR3nt: TGTGCCAGCAGCTTAAGGCTTCTCCTAGCGGGGGGGGAATACCAAGAGACCCAGTACTTC
j_gene: TRBJ2-5
d_gene: TRBD2
abundance: few
v_gene: TRBV7-6
len: 20

CDR3aa: CASSQAETGGYGYTF
CDR3nt: TGTGCCAGCAGCCAAGCAGAGACAGGGGGCTATGGCTACACCTTC
j_gene: TRBJ1-2
d_gene: TRBD1
abundance: few
v_gene: TRBV3-1
len: 15

CDR3aa: CASSLDGRRNTGELFF
CDR3nt: TGCGCCAGCAGCTTGGATGGCCGGAGAAACACCGGGGAGCTGTTTTTT
j_gene: TRBJ2-2
d_gene: -
abundance: few
v_gene: TRBV5-1
len: 16

CDR3aa: CASSSEPSYNEQFF
CDR3nt: TGTGCCAGCTCATCTGAACCCTCCTACAATGAGCAGTTCTTC
j_gene: TRBJ2-1
d_gene: -
abundance: -
v_gene: TRBV18
len: 14

CDR3aa: CASCARGVTDTQYF
CDR3nt: TGTGCCAGTTGCGCGCGGGGGGTCACAGATACGCAGTATTTT
j_gene: TRBJ2-3
d_gene: TRBD2
abundance: -
v_gene: TRBV6-1
len: 14

CDR3aa: CASSSITEQYF
CDR3nt: TGTGCCAGCAGCTCCATTACTGAGCAGTACTTC
j_gene: TRBJ2-7
d_gene: -
abundance: few
v_gene: TRBV7-2
len: 11

CDR3aa: CASSFQGADQPQHF
CDR3nt: TGTGCCAGCAGCTTTCAGGGGGCTGATCAGCCCCAGCATTTT
j_gene: TRBJ1-5
d_gene: TRBD1
abundance: many
v_gene: TRBV5-4
len: 14

CDR3aa: CSSSLSGGSNEKLFF
CDR3nt: TGTTCCAGCAGTTTATCCGGGGGCTCCAACGAAAAACTGTTTTTT
j_gene: TRBJ1-4
d_gene: -
abundance: few
v_gene: TRBV12-3/TRBV12-4
len: 15

CDR3aa: CSVVPTGISYNEQFF
CDR3nt: TGCAGCGTTGTTCCCACAGGGATCTCCTACAATGAGCAGTTCTTC
j_gene: TRBJ2-1
d_gene: -
abundance: few
v_gene: TRBV29-1
len: 15

CDR3aa: CSARQGQGYNEQFF
CDR3nt: TGCAGTGCCCGACAGGGACAGGGTTACAATGAGCAGTTCTTC
j_gene: TRBJ2-1
d_gene: TRBD1
abundance: few
v_gene: TRBV20-1
len: 14

CDR3aa: CSAQGGGTEAFF
CDR3nt: TGCAGTGCCCAAGGGGGGGGGACTGAAGCTTTCTTT
j_gene: TRBJ1-1
d_gene: -
abundance: many
v_gene: TRBV20-1
len: 12

CDR3aa: CASSSRDRNSPLHF
CDR3nt: TGTGCCAGCAGCAGCCGGGACAGGAATTCACCCCTCCACTTT
j_gene: TRBJ1-6
d_gene: TRBD1
abundance: few
v_gene: TRBV13
len: 14

CDR3aa: CASSLGLYNEQFF
CDR3nt: TGTGCCAGCAGTTTAGGGCTATACAATGAGCAGTTCTTC
j_gene: TRBJ2-1
d_gene: -
abundance: many
v_gene: TRBV28
len: 13

CDR3aa: CASSPGIEQFF
CDR3nt: TGTGCCAGCTCACCAGGGATTGAGCAGTTCTTC
j_gene: TRBJ2-1
d_gene: -
abundance: few
v_gene: TRBV18
len: 11

CDR3aa: CSAIARTDAYGYTF
CDR3nt: TGCAGTGCTATCGCCCGAACGGACGCTTATGGCTACACCTTC
j_gene: TRBJ1-2
d_gene: -
abundance: many
v_gene: TRBV20-1
len: 14

CDR3aa: CASTEQGVFATNEKLFF
CDR3nt: TGTGCCAGCACCGAACAGGGGGTTTTTGCAACTAATGAAAAACTGTTTTTT
j_gene: TRBJ1-4
d_gene: TRBD1
abundance: -
v_gene: TRBV12-3/TRBV12-4
len: 17

CDR3aa: CASSEVWRSYEQYF
CDR3nt: TGCGCCAGCAGTGAGGTTTGGAGGAGCTACGAGCAGTACTTC
j_gene: TRBJ2-7
d_gene: -
abundance: few
v_gene: TRBV10-2
len: 14

CDR3aa: CASSSLMGYEQYF
CDR3nt: TGTGCCAGTTCCTCACTCATGGGCTACGAGCAGTACTTC
j_gene: TRBJ2-7
d_gene: -
abundance: few
v_gene: TRBV19
len: 13

CDR3aa: CASSGLSSPNGYTF
CDR3nt: TGCGCCAGCAGCGGACTGAGTTCTCCCAATGGCTACACCTTC
j_gene: TRBJ1-2
d_gene: -
abundance: few
v_gene: TRBV10-2
len: 14

CDR3aa: CSGRQGVSSTEAFF
CDR3nt: TGCAGCGGTAGACAGGGCGTCTCAAGCACTGAAGCTTTCTTT
j_gene: TRBJ1-1
d_gene: TRBD1
abundance: few
v_gene: TRBV29-1
len: 14

CDR3aa: CSARNRNDYNEQFF
CDR3nt: TGCAGTGCTAGGAACAGGAATGACTACAATGAGCAGTTCTTC
j_gene: TRBJ2-1
d_gene: -
abundance: many
v_gene: TRBV20-1
len: 14

CDR3aa: CASRAGTSETDTQYF
CDR3nt: TGCGCCAGCAGGGCCGGGACTAGTGAAACAGATACGCAGTATTTT
j_gene: TRBJ2-3
d_gene: TRBD2
abundance: few
v_gene: TRBV5-1
len: 15

CDR3aa: CASSLGDTSYEQYF
CDR3nt: TGCGCCAGCAGCTTGGGGGACACCTCCTACGAGCAGTACTTC
j_gene: TRBJ2-7
d_gene: -
abundance: -
v_gene: TRBV5-1
len: 14

CDR3aa: CASSSRDSYEQYF
CDR3nt: TGTGCCAGCAGCTCTCGGGACAGCTACGAGCAGTACTTC
j_gene: TRBJ2-7
d_gene: TRBD1
abundance: -
v_gene: TRBV7-9
len: 13

CDR3aa: CASSQETYSMNTEAFF
CDR3nt: TGTGCCAGCAGCCAAGAAACGTATTCCATGAACACTGAAGCTTTCTTT
j_gene: TRBJ1-1
d_gene: -
abundance: -
v_gene: TRBV4-2
len: 16

CDR3aa: CASSSLRGDRPSYEQYF
CDR3nt: TGTGCCAGCAGCTCCCTCAGGGGGGACAGGCCGTCCTACGAGCAGTACTTC
j_gene: TRBJ2-7
d_gene: TRBD1
abundance: -
v_gene: TRBV11-3
len: 17

CDR3aa: CASSLVGGNYEQYF
CDR3nt: TGTGCCAGCAGCTTGGTTGGGGGGAACTACGAGCAGTACTTC
j_gene: TRBJ2-7
d_gene: -
abundance: few
v_gene: TRBV5-8
len: 14

CDR3aa: CSVAGQGNVIYEQFF
CDR3nt: TGCAGCGTCGCAGGACAGGGAAATGTCATTTATGAGCAGTTCTTC
j_gene: TRBJ2-1
d_gene: TRBD1
abundance: -
v_gene: TRBV29-1
len: 15

CDR3aa: CASSPGTITNEQFF
CDR3nt: TGTGCCAGCAGCCCCGGGACTATCACCAATGAGCAGTTCTTC
j_gene: TRBJ2-1
d_gene: TRBD2
abundance: -
v_gene: TRBV7-3
len: 14

CDR3aa: CATSGFQLGVDTEAFF
CDR3nt: TGTGCCACCAGCGGTTTTCAATTGGGCGTCGACACTGAAGCTTTCTTT
j_gene: TRBJ1-1
d_gene: -
abundance: -
v_gene: TRBV15
len: 16

CDR3aa: CASSLSSGGPQHF
CDR3nt: TGTGCCAGCAGTTTATCGTCTGGCGGCCCCCAGCATTTT
j_gene: TRBJ1-5
d_gene: -
abundance: -
v_gene: TRBV27
len: 13

CDR3aa: CASSLRGHPTGEQYF
CDR3nt: TGCGCCAGCAGCCTCCGTGGACACCCCACAGGCGAGCAGTACTTC
j_gene: TRBJ2-7
d_gene: -
abundance: -
v_gene: TRBV5-1
len: 15

CDR3aa: CASSNRDRLYGYTF
CDR3nt: TGTGCCAGCAGCAACCGGGACAGGCTCTATGGCTACACCTTC
j_gene: TRBJ1-2
d_gene: TRBD1
abundance: many
v_gene: TRBV12-3/TRBV12-4
len: 14

CDR3aa: CASSHRDGREQFF
CDR3nt: TGTGCCAGCAGCCATAGGGACGGTCGGGAGCAGTTCTTC
j_gene: TRBJ2-1
d_gene: -
abundance: -
v_gene: TRBV3-1
len: 13

CDR3aa: CSVGDSTYGYTF
CDR3nt: TGCAGTGTGGGGGACAGCACTTATGGCTACACCTTC
j_gene: TRBJ1-2
d_gene: TRBD1
abundance: many
v_gene: TRBV20-1
len: 12

CDR3aa: CASSRGLAEETQYF
CDR3nt: TGTGCCAGCAGCCGGGGACTAGCGGAAGAGACCCAGTACTTC
j_gene: TRBJ2-5
d_gene: TRBD2
abundance: many
v_gene: TRBV13
len: 14

CDR3aa: CASSPTGAKNTEAFF
CDR3nt: TGTGCCAGCAGTCCGACAGGGGCAAAGAACACTGAAGCTTTCTTT
j_gene: TRBJ1-1
d_gene: TRBD1
abundance: -
v_gene: TRBV12-3/TRBV12-4
len: 15

CDR3aa: CASSLSRESADTQYF
CDR3nt: TGTGCCAGCAGTTTAAGCAGGGAGTCTGCAGATACGCAGTATTTT
j_gene: TRBJ2-3
d_gene: -
abundance: -
v_gene: TRBV27
len: 15

CDR3aa: CASSYGASGNTIYF
CDR3nt: TGTGCCAGCAGTTACGGGGCTTCAGGAAACACCATATATTTT
j_gene: TRBJ1-3
d_gene: -
abundance: many
v_gene: TRBV6-5
len: 14

CDR3aa: CASSYQGALPDTQYF
CDR3nt: TGTGCCAGCAGCTATCAGGGGGCGCTTCCAGATACGCAGTATTTT
j_gene: TRBJ2-3
d_gene: TRBD1
abundance: many
v_gene: TRBV5-5
len: 15

CDR3aa: CASSLAGLQETQYF
CDR3nt: TGTGCCAGCAGCTTGGCAGGGCTCCAAGAGACCCAGTACTTC
j_gene: TRBJ2-5
d_gene: -
abundance: many
v_gene: TRBV5-1
len: 14

CDR3aa: CASSPRTGRYEQYF
CDR3nt: TGTGCCAGCAGTCCCAGGACAGGGAGGTACGAGCAGTACTTC
j_gene: TRBJ2-7
d_gene: TRBD1
abundance: few
v_gene: TRBV12-3/TRBV12-4
len: 14

CDR3aa: CSAMRGPTDTQYF
CDR3nt: TGCAGTGCCATGAGGGGACCCACAGATACGCAGTATTTT
j_gene: TRBJ2-3
d_gene: -
abundance: many
v_gene: TRBV20-1
len: 13

CDR3aa: CASHTGQTYNEQFF
CDR3nt: TGTGCCAGCCACACGGGACAGACCTACAATGAGCAGTTCTTC
j_gene: TRBJ2-1
d_gene: TRBD1
abundance: -
v_gene: TRBV5-5
len: 14

CDR3aa: CATSGLQRSSGNTIYF
CDR3nt: TGTGCCACCAGTGGTCTACAGAGAAGCTCTGGAAACACCATATATTTT
j_gene: TRBJ1-3
d_gene: -
abundance: many
v_gene: TRBV24-1
len: 16

CDR3aa: CASSETMDTQYF
CDR3nt: TGTGCCAGCAGTGAGACGATGGATACGCAGTATTTT
j_gene: TRBJ2-3
d_gene: -
abundance: few
v_gene: TRBV6-1
len: 12